These T cell receptor beta chains were read from a single sample in a study of Ad26.COV2.S vaccination and SARS-CoV-2 variants. The repertoire was sequenced with immunoSEQ multiplex PCR; TCRdb's copy has only in-frame clones and lacks some. The sample yields roughly 680,000 clones, 80% to 90% seen once. Sequenced here: peripheral blood, sampled in a trial of Ad26.COV2.S vaccine versus placebo. The source is a person between 18 and 60 years old who received the Ad26.COV2.S COVID-19 vaccine or a placebo. CDR3s leave out the opening cysteine and the closing phenylalanine or tryptophan.

j_call,v_call,cdr3_aa
TRBJ2-2,TRBV12-3/TRBV12-4,ASSSPGLRFN
TRBJ2-7,TRBV5-5,ASGVGTTAYEQY
TRBJ2-7,TRBV25-1,ASSVGIYEQY
TRBJ1-1,TRBV2,ASDRSGTGDEAF
TRBJ1-5,TRBV19,ASSIGRGGIKNQPQH
TRBJ2-7,TRBV1,TSSHRGHLP
TRBJ1-1,TRBV14,ASSQGKGLNTEAF
TRBJ2-5,TRBV10-3,AISRTQETQY
TRBJ1-2,TRBV4-1,ASSTLLRRGPDYGYT
TRBJ2-7,TRBV5-6,ASSPRLDAYEQY
TRBJ2-7,TRBV6-5,ASRPLGSYEQY
TRBJ1-1,TRBV9,ASSVLPGRRAF
TRBJ1-5,TRBV24-1,ATSDPGQGPNQPQH
TRBJ2-7,TRBV25-1,ASSGPSGLAGARQY
TRBJ1-5,TRBV19,ASSIDRGRGQPQH
TRBJ1-2,TRBV21-1,ASSKAGGARGYT
TRBJ2-1,TRBV7-9,ASGSGAYNEQF
TRBJ1-2,TRBV5-1,ASSSTGLGYGYT
TRBJ2-1,TRBV5-6,ASSGLAGGNEQF
TRBJ2-3,TRBV3-1/TRBV3-2,ASSQDRRGGLH
TRBJ1-1,TRBV6-5,ASTHGRGSTEAF
TRBJ1-1,TRBV12-3/TRBV12-4,ASSIQGSTEAF
TRBJ2-1,TRBV5-4,ASSLELGTVEQF
TRBJ1-5,TRBV2,ASAQLPMDQPQH
TRBJ1-6,TRBV19,ASSIRSELSPLH
TRBJ1-3,TRBV18,ASSPDRLSGNTIY
TRBJ1-5,TRBV6-1,ASSESTGYSNQPQH
TRBJ2-3,TRBV6-5,ASSRTSRGADTQY
TRBJ1-2,TRBV18,ASSLNYGYT
TRBJ1-5,TRBV6-2/TRBV6-3,ASSYGGAGGNQPQH
TRBJ2-2,TRBV5-4,ASSSPTGPRTPTGELF
TRBJ1-2,TRBV10-2,ASSDRTGDYGYT
TRBJ1-2,TRBV6-5,ASTGSNYGYT
TRBJ1-5,TRBV29-1,SVGRDGQPQH
TRBJ2-2,TRBV27,ASSLDPTPSTGELF